This T cell receptor (beta chain) was sequenced in a study of cytomegalovirus exposure and HLA in healthy donors. Using immunoSEQ multiplex PCR, the repertoire was profiled, and TCRdb retains in-frame clones only, with some absent. The sample yields about 110,000 clones, over 75% seen once. The CDR3 has 13 amino acids. The germline CDR1 and CDR2 sequences are MGHRA and YSYEKL. In its sample, this clone was seen a few times. The junction does not match germline at one end; this may be a read error. Other DNA sequences in this sample translate to the same CDR3. The sample was PBMCs. This clonotype was sampled from a woman under 30 in good health and CMV-seronegative. The J gene is TRBJ2-7, the V gene TRBV4-1; D call uncertain. CDR3 DNA sequence: TGCGCCAGTAGCCTCGGCGGTCCCTACGAGCAGTACTTC. This sequence encodes CASSLGGPYEQYF.